This TCR beta chain appears in the sequencing data of a study of graft-versus-host responses after intestinal transplantation. Study-wide background: The recipients all started with anti-thymocyte globulin induction and then took tacrolimus and steroids for 3 to 4 years.

Profiled with immunoSEQ multiplex PCR; TCRdb holds only in-frame clones, not every one. Altogether about 97,000 clones are present, around 90% being singletons, with the ten largest covering about 16%. The V end was cut by 4 bases, the J end by 6 bases, with 10 bases between. Germline V gene sequence: CDR1 ENHRY, CDR2 SYGVKD. This CDR3 has 12 amino acids. The V gene is TRBV10-3, the J gene TRBJ2-7; D gene unclear. This specimen was PBMCs, taken about 460 days after intestinal transplant. The receptor was isolated from a human patient who received an intestinal transplant, so some T cells may come from the graft donor. CDR3 bases: TGTGCCATCAGTGCTTCGACTCGCGAGCAGTACTTC. Protein product: CAISASTREQYF.